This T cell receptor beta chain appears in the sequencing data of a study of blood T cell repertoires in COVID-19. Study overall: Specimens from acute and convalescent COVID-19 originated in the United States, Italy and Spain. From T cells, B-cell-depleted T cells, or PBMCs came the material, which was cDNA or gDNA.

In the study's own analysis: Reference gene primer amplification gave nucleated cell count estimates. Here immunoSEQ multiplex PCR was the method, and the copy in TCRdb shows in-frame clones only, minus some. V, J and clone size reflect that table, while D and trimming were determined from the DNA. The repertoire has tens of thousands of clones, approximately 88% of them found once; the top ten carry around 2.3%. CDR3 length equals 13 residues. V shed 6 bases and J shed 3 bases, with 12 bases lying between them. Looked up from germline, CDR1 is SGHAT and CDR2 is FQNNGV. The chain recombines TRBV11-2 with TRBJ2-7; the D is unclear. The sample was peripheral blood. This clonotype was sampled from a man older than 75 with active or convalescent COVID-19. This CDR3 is CASSPVRFYEQYF. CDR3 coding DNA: TGTGCCAGCAGTCCGGTCCGTTTCTACGAGCAGTACTTC.